Each of the 30 T cell receptor beta chains below was sequenced from the same sample in a study of blood T cell repertoires in COVID-19 (TCRdb year 2020). Libraries were built with the immunoSEQ multiplex PCR assay. This immuneACCESS table, as held by TCRdb, lists in-frame sequences with V and J called but not all clones. Of the missing ones, under half trace to an unresolved V gene in checked studies; the others have no known cause. This sample gives more than 85,000 clones in total; roughly 91% of them show up just once. Approximately 3.3% of the sample is taken by the ten largest. Sequencing was performed on peripheral blood. The receptors stem from a woman aged 45-60 years with acute or convalescent COVID-19.

This rearrangement joins TRBV30 to TRBJ2-1; D may be TRBD2 (5 bases). Looked up from germline, CDR1 is GTSNPN and CDR2 is SVGIG (reference sequence). This CDR3 has 15 residues. V shed 0 bases and J shed 3 bases, with 12 bases lying between them. The CDR3 loop is CAWSVRVGVYNEQFF. Here the CDR3 DNA reads TGTGCCTGGAGTGTACGTGTCGGGGTCTACAATGAGCAGTTCTTC.

J is TRBJ1-4 and V is TRBV19; no clear D gene. The germline CDR1 and CDR2 sequences are LNHDA and SQIVND (reference sequence). The V gene lost 5 bases and the J gene lost 8 bases, with 15 bases spanning the gap. The CDR3 loop spans 14 amino acids. CDR3: CASSLTAQREKLFF. In nucleotides, the CDR3 is TGTGCCAGTAGTTTAACAGCTCAGCGGGAAAAACTGTTTTTT.

This chain links TRBV28 with TRBJ1-4; D may be TRBD1 (5 bases). Germline values: CDR1 MDHEN, CDR2 SYDVKM. The CDR3 extends over 14 amino acids. The V end was cut by 1 base, the J end by 4 bases, with 7 bases between. The CDR3 sequence is CASSLYQGNEKLFF. The CDR3 nucleotides are TGTGCCAGCAGTTTATACCAGGGTAATGAAAAACTGTTTTTT.

The V and J genes are TRBV25-1 and TRBJ2-5, with 12 bases lining up with TRBD2. The CDR3 has 18 amino acids. J lost 0 bases, V lost 6 bases, and 11 bases had no gene match. Germline loops: CDR1 MGHDK, CDR2 SYGVNS. The CDR3 loop reads CASSAIWTSGANQETQYF. In nucleotides, the CDR3 is TGTGCCAGCAGCGCCATCTGGACTAGCGGGGCTAACCAAGAGACCCAGTACTTC.

V gene TRBV5-1 combines with J gene TRBJ1-4; the D is unclear. CDR1 and CDR2 (germline): SGHRS, YFSETQ. The CDR3 extends over 14 amino acids. V lost 4 bases and J 5 bases, leaving 12 bases between the germline ends. The CDR3 region has the DNA TGCGCCAGCAGCCCTTCCGGCGGGAATGAAAAACTGTTTTTT. Translated: CASSPSGGNEKLFF.

The rearrangement joins TRBV12-3 or TRBV12-4 to TRBJ1-2; the D is unclear. This CDR3 spans 12 amino acids. The V gene lost 3 bases and the J gene lost 7 bases, with 9 bases spanning the gap. DNA for the CDR3: TGTGCCAGCAGTTTCACGGAGGGTGGCTACACCTTC. Translating it yields CASSFTEGGYTF.

The chain couples TRBV11-1 to TRBJ2-1; TRBD1 is a possible D gene (5 bases). Germline CDR1 reads SGHAT; CDR2 reads FQDESV (reference sequence). The V end lost 6 bases, the J end lost 4 bases, and 16 bases lay between the germline ends. The CDR3 consists of 15 residues. The CDR3 nucleotides read TGTGCCAGCAGTCAACACAGGAGCCCTTACAATGAGCAGTTCTTC. It is translated as CASSQHRSPYNEQFF.

The CDR3 region has the DNA TGTGCCAGCAGTACTGGGACACCAAATGAAAAACTGTTTTTT. It codes for CASSTGTPNEKLFF. This sequence joins TRBV2 and TRBJ1-4, with a weak D call TRBD1 (6 bases). The V and J ends lost 5 bases and 5 bases respectively, with 12 bases between them. The CDR3 is made up of 14 amino acids. CDR1 is SNHLY and CDR2 is FYNNEI in the germline V gene.

This sequence joins TRBV20-1 and TRBJ1-6, with unresolved D. V lost 1 base to trimming and J lost 14 bases, with 9 bases between them. The length of the CDR3 is 11 residues. CDR1 is DFQATT, CDR2 SNEGSKA, per germline (reference sequence). CDR3 nucleotide sequence: TGCAGTGCTAGAGGGACTATCACCCTCCACTTT. Translated, it gives CSARGTITLHF.

The chain links TRBV7-2 to TRBJ2-5, with 14 bases lining up with TRBD2. The V gene end was trimmed by 5 bases and the J gene end by 7 bases; junction bases not matched to a gene: 6. CDR3 length equals 15 residues. Germline CDR1 reads SGHTA; CDR2 reads FQGNSA. In DNA form, the CDR3 reads TGTGCCAGCAGCCCGGGACTAGCGGGAGCGGGGACCCAGTACTTC. It is translated as CASSPGLAGAGTQYF.

The chain uses TRBV11-2 and TRBJ1-3, with D tentatively TRBD1 (5 bases). The CDR3 consists of 16 residues. Looked up from germline, CDR1 is SGHAT and CDR2 is FQNNGV. Trimming removed 5 bases from V and 0 bases from J, with 14 bases in between. The CDR3 region has the DNA TGTGCCAGCAGCCCTCAGGACAAGTCCTCTGGAAACACCATATATTTT. It is translated as CASSPQDKSSGNTIYF.

CDR3 region: CASSYLSGRDGEQFF. The CDR3 DNA reads as TGTGCCAGCAGTTACTTGAGCGGGAGAGATGGTGAGCAGTTCTTC. The J gene is TRBJ2-1, the V gene TRBV6-6, with 8 positions matching TRBD2. The CDR3 consists of 15 residues. Germline loops: CDR1 MNHNY, CDR2 SVGAGI (reference sequence). Trimming cost V 1 base and J 9 bases; bases outside gene matches: 8.

The genes are TRBV20-1 and TRBJ2-7; TRBD2 matches at 10 bases. Trimming took 3 bases from V and 0 from J; bases not matched to a gene: 8. Germline CDR1 is DFQATT and CDR2 is SNEGSKA (reference sequence). The CDR3 extends over 16 amino acids. CDR3: CSASPFLAGVSYEQYF. For the CDR3, the DNA is TGCAGTGCTAGTCCCTTTCTAGCGGGGGTCTCCTACGAGCAGTACTTC.

The rearrangement links TRBV11-2 to TRBJ2-1; the D gene is possibly TRBD1 (6 bases). The CDR3 is 15 residues long. Trimming left V 0 bases short and J 1 base short, with 7 bases between. Germline V gene sequence: CDR1 SGHAT, CDR2 FQNNGV. The CDR3 region has the DNA TGTGCCAGCAGCTTAGATACAGGGTCCTACAATGAGCAGTTCTTC. Translating it yields CASSLDTGSYNEQFF. Filled out from reference TRBV11-2 and TRBJ2-1, the complete variable domain reads EAGVAQSPRYKIIEKRQSVAFWCNPISGHATLYWYQQILGQGPKLLIQFQNNGVVDDSQLPKDRFSAERLKGVDSTLKIQPAKLEDSAVYLCASSLDTGSYNEQFFGPGTRLTVL.

The V call is TRBV5-4, the J call TRBJ2-1; 8 nucleotides align to TRBD2. The CDR3 contains 16 residues. Germline loops: CDR1 SGHNT, CDR2 YYREEE (reference sequence). The junction had 10 bases not matched to a gene; V was cut back by 4 bases and J by 4 bases. The CDR3 here is CASSPTSGLLYNEQFF. The DNA of the CDR3 is TGTGCCAGCAGCCCCACTAGCGGCCTTCTATACAATGAGCAGTTCTTC.

The gene calls are TRBV28 and TRBJ2-3; TRBD1 aligns across 9 bases. Germline CDR1 MDHEN, CDR2 SYDVKM. The CDR3 loop spans 15 amino acids. V lost 5 bases to trimming and J lost 0 bases; unmatched junction nucleotides: 3. CDR3 DNA: TGTGCCAGCAGTACAGGGGGCGCGAGCACAGATACGCAGTATTTT. Its protein is CASSTGGASTDTQYF.

The CDR3 coding sequence is TGTGCCACCAGTGATTCATTCGAGCAGTACTTC. Protein sequence: CATSDSFEQYF. The chain links TRBV24-1 to TRBJ2-7; D is unresolved. The germline V gene encodes CDR1 KGHDR and CDR2 SFDVKD. Trimming pared 2 bases from V and 6 bases from J, leaving 4 bases between. This CDR3 is 11 amino acids long.

With regard to this clone: This CDR3 is also generated by other DNA sequences in the sample. V gene TRBV12-3 or TRBV12-4 combines with J gene TRBJ2-2; D is possibly TRBD2 (5 bases). The CDR3 sequence is 12 residues long. V dropped 8 bases and J dropped 5 bases, with 9 bases sitting between them. The CDR3, as DNA: TGTGCCAGCTCCAGAGGGACCGGGGAGCTGTTTTTT. Translation: CASSRGTGELFF.

The chain joins TRBV7-2 to TRBJ2-7; weak D call: TRBD2 (8 bases). Trimming cost V 7 bases and J 4 bases, with 29 bases left between them. The germline V gene encodes CDR1 SGHTA and CDR2 FQGNSA. This CDR3 region has 18 residues. CDR3 coding DNA: TGTGCCAGCACCAAACACGGGGGGGGACAGAGCGGATGGTACGAGCAGTACTTC. Protein: CASTKHGGGQSGWYEQYF.

V gene TRBV6-5 combines with J gene TRBJ2-1, with 10 bases fitting TRBD2. This CDR3 has 15 residues. V lost 6 bases to trimming and J lost 7 bases; unmatched junction nucleotides: 9. Germline loops: CDR1 MNHEY, CDR2 SVGAGI. This chain's CDR3 is CASSAPSGSVNEQFF. Written as DNA, the CDR3 is TGTGCCAGCAGCGCTCCTAGCGGGAGTGTAAATGAGCAGTTCTTC.

The chain has TRBV27 and TRBJ1-5; D is undetermined. CDR1 MNHEY and CDR2 SMNVEV come from the germline V gene (reference sequence). The V and J ends lost 2 bases and 6 bases respectively, with 14 bases between them. The CDR3 contains 15 residues. In nucleotides, the CDR3 is TGTGCCAGCAGTTTAAACAGCCCCGTGTTTCAGCCCCAGCATTTT. Translation gives CASSLNSPVFQPQHF.

The V and J genes are TRBV5-1 and TRBJ1-2, with D unresolved. Germline V gives CDR1 SGHRS, CDR2 YFSETQ. This CDR3 has 15 residues. Trimming pared 4 bases from V and 8 bases from J, leaving 21 bases between. The CDR3 region is CASSHTGAAIGGYTF. The CDR3 region has the DNA TGCGCCAGCAGCCACACCGGCGCGGCCATCGGAGGCTACACCTTC.

This chain links TRBV19 with TRBJ1-6, with no clear D. The length of the CDR3 is 15 residues. Looked up from germline, CDR1 is LNHDA and CDR2 is SQIVND (reference sequence). V was cut by 9 bases and J by 3 bases, with 15 bases left in between. The chain's CDR3 is CASQYEVGYNSPLHF. The CDR3 region has the DNA TGTGCCAGCCAGTACGAGGTGGGCTATAATTCACCCCTCCACTTT.

This clone is a singleton in its sample. The V and J genes are TRBV27 and TRBJ1-2; perhaps TRBD1 as D (6 bases). Germline V gene sequence: CDR1 MNHEY, CDR2 SMNVEV (reference sequence). The CDR3 is 13 residues long. The ends were cut back, 7 bases at V and 6 bases at J, with 15 bases in the middle. For the CDR3, the DNA is TGTGCCAGCAAGTACAGGGTTGAGGATGGCTACACCTTC. Amino acid sequence: CASKYRVEDGYTF.

The chain links TRBV23-1 to TRBJ1-2; no definite D call. TRBV23-1 falls under the ORF class, with uncertain function. The ends were cut back, 4 bases at V and 7 bases at J, with 10 bases in the middle. There are 12 residues in the CDR3. This CDR3 reads CASSPRGGGYTF. In DNA, the CDR3 is TGCGCCAGCAGTCCCCGGGGTGGTGGCTACACCTTC.

V and J are TRBV6-4 and TRBJ1-2; 8 nucleotides match TRBD1. V dropped 5 bases and J dropped 4; count of bases not matched to a gene: 6. Germline loops: CDR1 MRHNA, CDR2 SNTAGT. The CDR3 is 14 residues long. The DNA of the CDR3 is TGTGCCAGCAGTACCGGACAGGGTTTCTATGGCTACACCTTC. It yields the protein CASSTGQGFYGYTF.

The chain uses TRBV11-2 and TRBJ2-2; possibly TRBD2 for D (5 bases). Looked up from germline, CDR1 is SGHAT and CDR2 is FQNNGV. Trimming cost V 6 bases and J 7 bases, with 24 bases left between them. This CDR3 has 17 residues. CDR3 nucleotide sequence: TGTGCCAGCAGGGAATCTACGGGATCACTTTCCGGCGGGGAGCTGTTTTTT. Protein sequence: CASRESTGSLSGGELFF.

The chain uses TRBV20-1 and TRBJ2-7; 7 bases agree with TRBD2. The length of the CDR3 is 11 residues. Unmatched junction bases numbered 3, after V lost 6 bases and J lost 4 bases. Germline V gives CDR1 DFQATT, CDR2 SNEGSKA (reference sequence). CDR3 in amino acids: CSAQAGYEQYF. The CDR3 DNA sequence: TGCAGTGCCCAAGCGGGATACGAGCAGTACTTC.

The V call is TRBV7-9, the J call TRBJ2-5, with a possible D match to TRBD2 (7 bases). The V gene lost 0 bases and the J gene lost 4 bases, with 9 bases spanning the gap. The CDR3 is 14 amino acids. Germline CDR1 is SEHNR and CDR2 is FQNEAQ (reference sequence). CDR3: CASSLAGGGETQYF. CDR3 nucleotides: TGTGCCAGCAGCTTAGCGGGAGGGGGAGAGACCCAGTACTTC.

The gene calls are TRBV18 and TRBJ1-4; TRBD1 matches 9 bases. Germline V gene lookup returns CDR1 KGHSH and CDR2 LQKENI. Losses at the gene ends were 3 bases for V and 7 bases for J; bases not matched to a gene: 6. The CDR3 contains 15 residues. The DNA of the CDR3 is TGTGCCAGCTCACCCGGGGGGACAGGGATTGAAAAACTGTTTTTT. Translation: CASSPGGTGIEKLFF.